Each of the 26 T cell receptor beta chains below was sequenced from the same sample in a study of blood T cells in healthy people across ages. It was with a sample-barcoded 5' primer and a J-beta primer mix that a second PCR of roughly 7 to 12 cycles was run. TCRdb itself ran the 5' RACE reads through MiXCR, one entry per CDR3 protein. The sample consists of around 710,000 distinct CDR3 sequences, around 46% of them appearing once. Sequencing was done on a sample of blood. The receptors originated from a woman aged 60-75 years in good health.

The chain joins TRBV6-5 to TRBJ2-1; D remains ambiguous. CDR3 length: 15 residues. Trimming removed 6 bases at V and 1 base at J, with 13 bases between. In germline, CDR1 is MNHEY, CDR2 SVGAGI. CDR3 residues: CASSDAVRSYNEQFF. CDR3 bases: TGTGCCAGCAGCGACGCGGTACGGTCCTACAATGAGCAGTTCTTC.

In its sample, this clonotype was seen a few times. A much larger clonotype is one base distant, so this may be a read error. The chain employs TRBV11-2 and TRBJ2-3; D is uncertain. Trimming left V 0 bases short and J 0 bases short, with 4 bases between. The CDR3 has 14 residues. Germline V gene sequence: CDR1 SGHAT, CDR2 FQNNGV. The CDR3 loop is CASSLETSTDTQYF. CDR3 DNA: TGTGCCAGCAGCTTAGAGACTAGCACAGATACGCAGTATTTT.

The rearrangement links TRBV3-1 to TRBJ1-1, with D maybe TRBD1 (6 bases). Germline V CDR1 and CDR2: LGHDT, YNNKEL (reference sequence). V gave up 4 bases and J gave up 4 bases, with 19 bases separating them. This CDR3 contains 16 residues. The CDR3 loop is CASSPLPGHMSTEAFF. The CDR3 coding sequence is TGTGCCAGCAGCCCTTTACCGGGACATATGAGCACTGAAGCTTTCTTT. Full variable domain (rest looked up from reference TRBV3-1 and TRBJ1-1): DTAVSQTPKYLVTQMGNDKSIKCEQNLGHDTMYWYKQDSKKFLKIMFSYNNKELIINETVPNRFSPKSPDKAHLNLHINSLELGDSAVYFCASSPLPGHMSTEAFFGQGTRLTVV.

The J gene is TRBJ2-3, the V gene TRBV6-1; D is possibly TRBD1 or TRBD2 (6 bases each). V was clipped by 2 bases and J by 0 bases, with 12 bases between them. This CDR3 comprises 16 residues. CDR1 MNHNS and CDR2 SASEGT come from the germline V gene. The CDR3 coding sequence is TGTGCCAGCAGTGAACCGAGGGGGGCTAGCACAGATACGCAGTATTTT. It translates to CASSEPRGASTDTQYF.

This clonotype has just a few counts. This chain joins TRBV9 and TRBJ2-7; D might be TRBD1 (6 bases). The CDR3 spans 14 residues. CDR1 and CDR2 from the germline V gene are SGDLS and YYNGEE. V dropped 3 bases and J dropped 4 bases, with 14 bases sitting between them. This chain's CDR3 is CASSAGTRGYEQYF. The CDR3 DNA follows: TGTGCCAGCAGCGCCGGGACCAGGGGATACGAGCAGTACTTC.

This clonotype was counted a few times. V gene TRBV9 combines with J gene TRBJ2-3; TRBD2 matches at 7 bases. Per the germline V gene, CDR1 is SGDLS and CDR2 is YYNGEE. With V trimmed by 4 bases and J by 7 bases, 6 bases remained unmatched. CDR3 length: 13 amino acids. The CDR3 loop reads CASSPGRVNTQYF. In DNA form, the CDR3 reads TGTGCCAGCAGCCCGGGGAGGGTGAATACGCAGTATTTT.

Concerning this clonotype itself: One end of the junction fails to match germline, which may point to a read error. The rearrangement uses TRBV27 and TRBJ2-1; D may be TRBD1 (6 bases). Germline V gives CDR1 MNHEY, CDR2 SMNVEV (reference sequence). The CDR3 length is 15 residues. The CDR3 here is CSSSLDSYGYNEQFF. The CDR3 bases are TGTTCCAGCAGTTTGGACAGCTACGGCTACAATGAGCAGTTCTTC.

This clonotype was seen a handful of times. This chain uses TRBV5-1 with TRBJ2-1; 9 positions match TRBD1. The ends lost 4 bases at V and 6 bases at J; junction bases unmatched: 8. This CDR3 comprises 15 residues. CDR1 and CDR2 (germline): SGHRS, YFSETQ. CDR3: CASSGTGGFGNEQFF. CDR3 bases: TGCGCCAGCAGCGGCACAGGGGGCTTTGGCAATGAGCAGTTCTTC. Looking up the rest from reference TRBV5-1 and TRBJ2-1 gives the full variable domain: KAGVTQTPRYLIKTRGQQVTLSCSPISGHRSVSWYQQTPGQGLQFLFEYFSETQRNKGNFPGRFSGRQFSNSRSEMNVSTLELGDSALYLCASSGTGGFGNEQFFGPGTRLTVL.

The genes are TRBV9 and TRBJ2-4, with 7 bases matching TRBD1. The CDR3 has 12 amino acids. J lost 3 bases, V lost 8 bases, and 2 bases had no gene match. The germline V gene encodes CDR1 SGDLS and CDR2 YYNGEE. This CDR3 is CARGGHKNIQYF. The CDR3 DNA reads TGTGCCAGAGGGGGCCACAAAAACATTCAGTACTTC.

CDR3 protein: CASSKDGSSYEQYF. For the CDR3, the DNA is TGTGCCAGCAGCAAGGACGGAAGCTCCTACGAGCAGTACTTC. The rearrangement joins TRBV11-2 to TRBJ2-7; no clear D gene. Trimming took off 5 bases at V and 0 bases at J, with 11 bases between the two ends. Germline-derived CDR1 and CDR2 are SGHAT and FQNNGV. The CDR3 has 14 amino acids.

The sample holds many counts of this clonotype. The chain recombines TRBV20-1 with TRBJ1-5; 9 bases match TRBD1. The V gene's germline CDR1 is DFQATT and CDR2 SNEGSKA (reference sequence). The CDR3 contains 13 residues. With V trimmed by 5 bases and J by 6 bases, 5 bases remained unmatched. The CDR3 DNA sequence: TGCAGTGCTGGGGGACAGGGCAGTCAGCCCCAGCATTTT. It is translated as CSAGGQGSQPQHF.

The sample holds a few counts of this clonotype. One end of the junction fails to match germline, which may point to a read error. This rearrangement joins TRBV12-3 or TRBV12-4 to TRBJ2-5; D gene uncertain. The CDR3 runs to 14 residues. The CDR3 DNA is TGTGCCAGCAGTTGGACGGTAGAGCAAGAAACCCAGTACTTC. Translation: CASSWTVEQETQYF.

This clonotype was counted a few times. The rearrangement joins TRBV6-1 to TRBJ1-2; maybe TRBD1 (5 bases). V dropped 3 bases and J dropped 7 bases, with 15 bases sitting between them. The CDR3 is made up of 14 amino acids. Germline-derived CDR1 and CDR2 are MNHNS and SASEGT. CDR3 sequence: CASSDAGRFGGYTF. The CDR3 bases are TGTGCCAGCAGTGATGCAGGGCGCTTCGGTGGCTACACCTTC.

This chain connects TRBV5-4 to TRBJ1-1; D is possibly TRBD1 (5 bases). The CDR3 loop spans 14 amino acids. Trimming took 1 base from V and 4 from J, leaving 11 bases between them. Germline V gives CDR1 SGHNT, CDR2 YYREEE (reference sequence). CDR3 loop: CASSLKLGTTEAFF. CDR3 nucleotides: TGTGCCAGCAGCTTGAAGCTGGGGACCACTGAAGCTTTCTTT.

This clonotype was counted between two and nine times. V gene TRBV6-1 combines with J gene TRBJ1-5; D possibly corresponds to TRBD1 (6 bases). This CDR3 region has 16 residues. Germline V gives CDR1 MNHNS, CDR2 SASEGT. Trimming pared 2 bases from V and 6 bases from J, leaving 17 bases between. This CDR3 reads CASSELGQGSSQPQHF. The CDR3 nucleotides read TGTGCCAGCAGTGAATTAGGGCAGGGGAGTTCTCAGCCCCAGCATTTT.

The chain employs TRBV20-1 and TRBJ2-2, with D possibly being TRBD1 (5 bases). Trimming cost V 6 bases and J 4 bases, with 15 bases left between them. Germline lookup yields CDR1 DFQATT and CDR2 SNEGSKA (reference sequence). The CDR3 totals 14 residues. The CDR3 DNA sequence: TGCAGTGCAAGACATGGTAGGGGCACCGGGGAGCTGTTTTTT. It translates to CSARHGRGTGELFF.

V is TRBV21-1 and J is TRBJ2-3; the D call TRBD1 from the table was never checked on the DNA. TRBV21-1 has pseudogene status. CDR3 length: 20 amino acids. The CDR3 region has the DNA TGTGCCAGCAGCAAAAAGAAAGGCCAGGGGGGGTTGCTAGTTCTGGATACGCAGTATTTT. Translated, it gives CASSKKKGQGGLLVLDTQYF.

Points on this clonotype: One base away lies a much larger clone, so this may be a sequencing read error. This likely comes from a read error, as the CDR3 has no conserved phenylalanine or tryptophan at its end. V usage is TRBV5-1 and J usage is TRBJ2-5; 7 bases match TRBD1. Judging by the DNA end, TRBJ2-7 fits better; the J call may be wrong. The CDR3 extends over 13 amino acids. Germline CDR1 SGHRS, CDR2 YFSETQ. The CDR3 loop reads CASSVTGIYEQYL. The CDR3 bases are TGCGCCAGCAGCGTGACAGGGATCTACGAGCAGTACTTA.

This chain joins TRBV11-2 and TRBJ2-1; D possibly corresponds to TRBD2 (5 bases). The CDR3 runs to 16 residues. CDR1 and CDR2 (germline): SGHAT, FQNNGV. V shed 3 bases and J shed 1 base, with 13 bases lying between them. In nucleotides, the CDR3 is TGTGCCAGCAGCTTTTTGTCGTCGGGGTCCTACAATGAGCAGTTCTTC. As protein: CASSFLSSGSYNEQFF.

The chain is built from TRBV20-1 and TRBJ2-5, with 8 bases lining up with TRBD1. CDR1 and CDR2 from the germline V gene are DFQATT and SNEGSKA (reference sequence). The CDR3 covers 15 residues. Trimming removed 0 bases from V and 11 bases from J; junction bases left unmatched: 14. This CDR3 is CSAREPGGDYNEQYF. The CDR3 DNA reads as TGCAGTGCTAGAGAACCAGGGGGCGACTACAATGAGCAGTACTTC.

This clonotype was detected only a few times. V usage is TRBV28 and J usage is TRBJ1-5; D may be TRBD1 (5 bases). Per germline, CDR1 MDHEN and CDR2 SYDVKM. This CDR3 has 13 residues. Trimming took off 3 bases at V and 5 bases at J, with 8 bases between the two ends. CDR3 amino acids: CASSFGGYQPQHF. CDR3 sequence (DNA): TGTGCCAGCAGTTTTGGGGGGTATCAGCCCCAGCATTTT.

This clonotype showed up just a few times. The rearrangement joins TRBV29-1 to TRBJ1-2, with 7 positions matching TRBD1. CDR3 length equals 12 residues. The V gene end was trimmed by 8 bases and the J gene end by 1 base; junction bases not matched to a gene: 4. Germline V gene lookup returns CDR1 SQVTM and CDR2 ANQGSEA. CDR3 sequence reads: CSTGQINYGYTF. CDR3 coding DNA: TGCAGCACGGGACAGATTAACTATGGCTACACCTTC.

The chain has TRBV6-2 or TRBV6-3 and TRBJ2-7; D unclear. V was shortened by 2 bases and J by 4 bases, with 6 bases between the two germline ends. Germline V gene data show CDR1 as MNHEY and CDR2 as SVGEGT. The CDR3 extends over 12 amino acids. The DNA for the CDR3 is TGTGCCAGCAGTTACATGGGTTACGAGCAGTACTTC. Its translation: CASSYMGYEQYF.

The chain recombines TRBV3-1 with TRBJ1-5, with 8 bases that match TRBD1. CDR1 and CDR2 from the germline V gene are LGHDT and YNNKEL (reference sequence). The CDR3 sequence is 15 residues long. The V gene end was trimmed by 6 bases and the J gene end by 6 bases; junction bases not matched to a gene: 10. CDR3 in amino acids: CASRLGTGVSQPQHF. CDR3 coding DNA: TGTGCCAGCAGACTCGGGACAGGTGTCAGTCAGCCCCAGCATTTT.

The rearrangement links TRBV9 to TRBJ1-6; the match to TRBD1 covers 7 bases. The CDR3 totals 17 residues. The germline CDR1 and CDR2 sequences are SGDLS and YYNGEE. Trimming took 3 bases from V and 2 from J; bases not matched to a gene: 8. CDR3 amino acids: CASSGDREVPYNSPLHF. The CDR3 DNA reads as TGTGCCAGCAGCGGAGACAGGGAGGTCCCCTATAATTCACCCCTCCACTTT.

DNA of the CDR3: TGCGCCAGCAGCCGACGGGTAGAAGGTGCAGATACGCAGTATTTT. It translates to CASSRRVEGADTQYF. V usage is TRBV5-1 and J usage is TRBJ2-3; D call uncertain. V dropped 4 bases and J dropped 4 bases, with 16 bases sitting between them. Germline CDR1 and CDR2: SGHRS and YFSETQ. The CDR3 is 15 residues long. Filled out from reference TRBV5-1 and TRBJ2-3, the complete variable domain reads KAGVTQTPRYLIKTRGQQVTLSCSPISGHRSVSWYQQTPGQGLQFLFEYFSETQRNKGNFPGRFSGRQFSNSRSEMNVSTLELGDSALYLCASSRRVEGADTQYFGPGTRLTVL.